The present entry profiles one TCR beta chain with its context. These data originate in a study of cytomegalovirus exposure and HLA in healthy donors. The CDR3 runs to 15 residues. The V gene end was trimmed by 4 bases and the J gene end by 5 bases; junction bases not matched to a gene: 7. The V gene's germline CDR1 is SNHLY and CDR2 FYNNEI. Data came from immunoSEQ multiplex PCR; TCRdb stores just in-frame clones and leaves some out. The sample consists of roughly 250,000 clones, approximately 87% of them appearing once. The gene calls are TRBV2 and TRBJ2-2; 7 positions match TRBD2. The receptor was derived from a young man in good health and CMV-seronegative. Sequenced material: PBMCs. The CDR3 sequence is CASSASSGFTGELFF. The CDR3 DNA reads TGTGCCAGCAGTGCATCTAGCGGATTTACCGGGGAGCTGTTTTTT. The full variable domain, with the rest looked up from reference TRBV2 and TRBJ2-2, is EPEVTQTPSHQVTQMGQEVILRCVPISNHLYFYWYRQILGQKVEFLVSFYNNEISEKSEIFDDQFSVERPDGSNFTLKIRSTKLEDSAMYFCASSASSGFTGELFFGEGSRLTVL.